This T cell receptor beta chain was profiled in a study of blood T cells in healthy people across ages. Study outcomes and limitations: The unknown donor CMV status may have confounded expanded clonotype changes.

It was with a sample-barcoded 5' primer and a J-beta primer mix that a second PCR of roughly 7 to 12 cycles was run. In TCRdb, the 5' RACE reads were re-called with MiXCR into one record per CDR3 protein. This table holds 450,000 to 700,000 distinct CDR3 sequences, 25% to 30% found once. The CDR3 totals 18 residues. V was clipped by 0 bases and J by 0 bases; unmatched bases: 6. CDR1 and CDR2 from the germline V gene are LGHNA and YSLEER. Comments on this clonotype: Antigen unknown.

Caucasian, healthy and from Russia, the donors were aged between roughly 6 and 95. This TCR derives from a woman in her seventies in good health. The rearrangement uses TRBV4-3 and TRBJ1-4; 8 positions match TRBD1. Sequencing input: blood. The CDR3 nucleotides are TGCGCCAGCAGCCAAGAGGACAGGGCCCTCTCAACTAATGAAAAACTGTTTTTT. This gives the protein CASSQEDRALSTNEKLFF.